Listed below are T cell receptor beta chains from one sample, sequenced in a study of cytomegalovirus exposure and HLA in healthy donors. Clones were sequenced by immunoSEQ multiplex PCR, and TCRdb holds only the in-frame ones, with some missing. This sample has under 130,000 clones, with 76% found just once. Sequenced input: PBMCs. These TCRs come from a man in his forties in good health and CMV-seropositive. Each CDR3 is given with its conserved first and last residue. A D gene is named only where the DNA matches it firmly. The size of a clone is reported for some rows only, either as once, few or many, or as a class for expanded clones.

V,J,D,size,CDR3,DNA
TRBV2,TRBJ2-7,TRBD2,NA,CASSVASGGAEQYF,TGTGCCAGCAGTGTGGCTAGCGGGGGGGCCGAGCAGTACTTC
TRBV19,TRBJ1-3,NA,NA,CASSTQSTAGPGNTIYF,TGTGCCAGTAGTACACAGAGTACTGCAGGCCCTGGAAACACCATATATTTT
TRBV11-2,TRBJ2-1,TRBD2,NA,CASTVLAGIYNEQFF,TGTGCCAGCACCGTGCTAGCGGGGATTTACAATGAGCAGTTCTTC
TRBV6-1,TRBJ2-7,TRBD1,NA,CASSDSLRGRQGGPYEQYF,TGTGCCAGCAGTGATAGTCTCCGTGGAAGACAGGGGGGCCCCTACGAGCAGTACTTC
TRBV6-1,TRBJ2-1,TRBD1,NA,CAILGGSPNEQFF,TGTGCCATTTTAGGGGGCAGTCCCAATGAGCAGTTCTTC
TRBV10-3,TRBJ2-3,TRBD1,once,CAIGKGATDTQYF,TGTGCCATCGGCAAGGGGGCCACAGATACGCAGTATTTT
TRBV4-3,TRBJ1-2,TRBD1,NA,CASSLTGTGGYDYGYTF,TGCGCCAGCAGCCTCACCGGGACAGGGGGCTACGACTATGGCTACACCTTC
TRBV28,TRBJ2-3,NA,NA,CASSFGQIVRTDTQYF,TGTGCCAGCAGTTTTGGACAGATCGTCCGCACAGATACGCAGTATTTT
TRBV6-5,TRBJ1-2,TRBD1,once,CASSYSGGDRGYTF,TGTGCCAGCAGTTACTCAGGGGGCGACCGGGGCTACACCTTC
TRBV4-3,TRBJ2-1,TRBD1,NA,CASSQGTGSGEQFF,TGCGCCAGCAGCCAAGGGACAGGGTCGGGTGAGCAGTTCTTC
TRBV28,TRBJ2-5,TRBD2,NA,CASSLVAGAQETQYF,TGTGCCAGCAGTTTGGTAGCGGGGGCCCAAGAGACCCAGTACTTC
TRBV7-2,TRBJ2-6,NA,NA,CASSFGGTGANVLTF,TGTGCCAGCAGCTTCGGGGGTACCGGGGCCAACGTCCTGACTTTC
TRBV9,TRBJ2-6,TRBD1,NA,CASSVGTGVSGANGLTF,TGTGCCAGCAGCGTAGGGACAGGGGTATCTGGGGCCAACGGCCTGACTTTC
TRBV4-2,TRBJ1-5,NA,NA,CASSQLTGNQPQHF,TGTGCCAGCAGTCAACTTACTGGTAATCAGCCCCAGCATTTT
TRBV11-3,TRBJ2-5,NA,NA,CASSLRGETQYF,TGTGCCAGCAGCTTACGAGGAGAGACCCAGTACTTC
TRBV2,TRBJ2-7,TRBD2,NA,CASRTSGSGYEQYF,TGTGCCAGCCGGACTAGCGGGAGTGGTTACGAGCAGTACTTC
TRBV13,TRBJ2-3,TRBD2,once,CASSKPGLAGPQPSTDTQYF,TGTGCCAGCAGCAAGCCGGGACTAGCGGGACCTCAGCCAAGCACAGATACGCAGTATTTT
TRBV9,TRBJ2-7,NA,NA,CASSVGSQGPYEQYF,TGTGCCAGCAGCGTAGGGAGTCAGGGGCCCTACGAGCAGTACTTC
TRBV6-5,TRBJ1-5,NA,NA,CASSPTGYWQPQHF,TGTGCCAGCAGTCCCACAGGGTACTGGCAGCCCCAGCATTTT
TRBV7-2,TRBJ1-2,TRBD1,NA,CASSSGGASYGYTF,TGTGCCAGCAGCTCAGGGGGCGCCAGCTATGGCTACACCTTC
TRBV11-2,TRBJ1-2,TRBD1,NA,CASSSGGQGAYGGYTF,TGTGCCAGCAGCTCAGGGGGACAGGGGGCTTACGGTGGCTACACCTTC
TRBV6-1,TRBJ1-1,TRBD1,NA,CASSGRGWQGPTNTEAFF,TGTGCCAGCAGTGGCAGGGGGTGGCAGGGCCCGACAAACACTGAAGCTTTCTTT
TRBV7-3,TRBJ1-6,NA,NA,CASSSMGHNNSPLHF,TGTGCCAGCAGCTCCATGGGACATAATAATTCACCCCTCCACTTT
TRBV30,TRBJ1-1,NA,NA,CAWSAWQGGSTEAFF,TGTGCCTGGAGCGCCTGGCAGGGTGGCAGCACTGAAGCTTTCTTT
TRBV5-6,TRBJ1-1,TRBD1,NA,CASSWDSTEAFF,TGTGCCAGCAGCTGGGACAGCACTGAAGCTTTCTTT
TRBV23-1,TRBJ2-1,TRBD1,NA,CASQSIPPPDRGGWNEQFF,TGCGCCAGCCAGTCCATTCCCCCTCCGGACAGGGGGGGCTGGAATGAGCAGTTCTTC
TRBV27,TRBJ2-7,TRBD1,NA,CASSLGDRAYEQYF,TGTGCCAGCAGTTTAGGGGACAGAGCCTACGAGCAGTACTTC
TRBV27,TRBJ2-5,TRBD1,NA,CASSLKGSSGTGGLWLSQYF,TGTGCCAGCAGTTTAAAGGGGAGTTCGGGGACAGGGGGCCTTTGGTTGTCCCAGTACTTC
TRBV6-1,TRBJ2-1,NA,NA,CASSEALPGLEQFF,TGTGCCAGCAGTGAAGCCCTTCCTGGGCTTGAGCAGTTCTTC
TRBV10-3,TRBJ1-5,NA,NA,CAIQDGNQPQHF,TGTGCCATACAGGACGGCAATCAGCCCCAGCATTTT
TRBV18,TRBJ1-4,TRBD1,once,CASSLSPGQGRSTNEKLFF,TGTGCCAGCTCACTTTCACCGGGACAGGGGAGGTCAACTAATGAAAAACTGTTTTTT
TRBV7-2,TRBJ1-4,NA,NA,CASSLDGGAFEKLFF,TGTGCCAGCAGCTTAGATGGGGGGGCTTTCGAAAAACTGTTTTTT
TRBV6-5,TRBJ1-4,NA,NA,CASSYSKGGKLFF,TGTGCCAGCAGTTACTCGAAGGGCGGGAAACTGTTTTTT
TRBV12-5,TRBJ1-1,NA,NA,CASGPPRGLNTEAFF,TGTGCTAGTGGTCCCCCCCGCGGATTGAACACTGAAGCTTTCTTT
TRBV7-3,TRBJ1-2,TRBD1,few,CASSPQGQGEGYGYTF,TGTGCCAGCAGCCCTCAGGGACAGGGGGAGGGCTATGGCTACACCTTC
TRBV11-3,TRBJ1-3,NA,few,CASSLVGAAGNTIYF,TGTGCCAGCAGCTTAGTGGGGGCGGCTGGAAACACCATATATTTT
TRBV7-3,TRBJ2-1,TRBD2,NA,CASSFLREGDEQFF,TGTGCCAGCAGCTTTCTGCGGGAGGGCGATGAGCAGTTCTTC
TRBV27,TRBJ2-3,TRBD2,NA,CASSQRGGSDTQYF,TGTGCCAGCAGTCAGCGGGGCGGCTCAGATACGCAGTATTTT
TRBV16,TRBJ1-6,NA,once,CASSRSSSYNSPLHF,TGTGCCAGCAGCCGGTCGAGCTCCTATAATTCACCCCTCCACTTT
TRBV7-9,TRBJ2-7,TRBD1,NA,CASSLAGGTGAEQYF,TGTGCCAGCAGCTTAGCCGGGGGGACAGGGGCCGAGCAGTACTTC
TRBV4-3,TRBJ1-2,NA,NA,CASSQAPRDYGYTF,TGCGCCAGCAGCCAAGCCCCCAGGGACTATGGCTACACCTTC
TRBV11-3,TRBJ1-2,NA,NA,CASSPYSDSLYGYTF,TGTGCCAGCAGCCCATACTCGGACAGCCTCTATGGCTACACCTTC
TRBV19,TRBJ2-3,NA,NA,CASSIFGQVDTQYF,TGTGCCAGTAGTATATTTGGCCAGGTAGATACGCAGTATTTT
TRBV7-2,TRBJ2-1,NA,NA,CASSGGGRSSYNEQFF,TGTGCCAGCAGCGGGGGGGGGCGGAGCTCCTACAATGAGCAGTTCTTC
TRBV21-1,TRBJ2-1,NA,once,CASSGTSGNYSYNEQFF,TGTGCCAGCAGTGGGACTAGCGGGAACTACTCCTACAATGAGCAGTTCTTC
TRBV7-9,TRBJ2-3,TRBD2,NA,CASSRTSGGTDTQYF,TGTGCCAGCAGCCGAACGAGCGGGGGCACAGATACGCAGTATTTT
TRBV15,TRBJ2-5,NA,NA,CATSRDRGRETQYF,TGTGCCACCAGCAGAGACAGGGGGAGGGAGACCCAGTACTTC
TRBV28,TRBJ2-5,NA,NA,CASSLRGGQETQYF,TGTGCCAGCAGTTTGCGGGGAGGTCAAGAGACCCAGTACTTC
TRBV6-4,TRBJ1-2,TRBD1,once,CASSAEDRGRGGYTF,TGTGCCAGCAGTGCCGAGGACAGGGGGAGAGGTGGCTACACCTTC
TRBV5-4,TRBJ1-1,TRBD1,NA,CASSVDRANTEAFF,TGTGCCAGCAGCGTGGACAGGGCTAACACTGAAGCTTTCTTT
TRBV6-1,TRBJ1-1,NA,NA,CASSEAMGGNTEAFF,TGTGCCAGCAGTGAAGCAATGGGAGGGAACACTGAAGCTTTCTTT
TRBV5-5,TRBJ1-3,NA,few,CASSLDGGSGNTIYF,TGTGCCAGCAGCTTGGACGGGGGCTCTGGAAACACCATATATTTT
TRBV7-9,TRBJ1-2,TRBD1,NA,CASSPRQGANYGYTF,TGTGCCAGCAGCCCTCGACAGGGGGCTAACTATGGCTACACCTTC
TRBV7-2,TRBJ2-1,NA,NA,CATLPSLNYNEQFF,TGTGCCACCCTGCCTAGCCTTAACTACAATGAGCAGTTCTTC
TRBV13,TRBJ2-1,NA,NA,CASSTSGLFSLNEQFF,TGTGCCAGCAGCACATCCGGACTTTTCTCTTTGAATGAGCAGTTCTTC
TRBV11-3,TRBJ2-2,TRBD1,NA,CASSLFGGTVSTGELFF,TGTGCCAGCAGCTTATTTGGTGGGACAGTGTCCACCGGGGAGCTGTTTTTT
TRBV2,TRBJ1-2,TRBD1,NA,CASSGQGTYGYTF,TGTGCCAGCAGTGGACAGGGGACCTATGGCTACACCTTC